The 14 T cell receptor beta chains below all came from one sample that was sequenced in a study of T cells expressing NK-cell markers (dated by TCRdb to 2020 to 2021). Libraries were prepared through 5' RACE. The sequencer was an Illumina HiSeq 2000. TCRdb reprocessed the reads; each CDR3 protein sequence makes one entry, and DNA is unavailable. This sample's records show 500,000 to 600,000 distinct CDR3 sequences. The ten largest make up approximately 3.6% of the sample. The sample was blood T cells: a sorted CD56 or NKG2C T cell subset, CD4+ or CD8+ T cells, or bulk PBMC T cells (not recorded which). Receptor source: a man in his late teens or twenties in good health. Donor details come from another sample of the same person, matched by shared clones.

The chain joins TRBV6-5 to TRBJ2-2; TCRdb proposes TRBD2, but this gene call is untestable without DNA. Germline V gene lookup returns CDR1 MNHEY and CDR2 SVGAGI. The CDR3 has 16 residues. CDR3 region: CASSPGRVGSTGELFF.

This CDR3 reads CASGAGGSYEQYF. The chain links TRBV5-1 to TRBJ2-7; the D gene TCRdb calls, TRBD1, cannot be checked with no DNA. CDR1 SGHRS and CDR2 YFSETQ come from the germline V gene. The CDR3 contains 13 residues.

The V call is TRBV5-5, the J call TRBJ2-3; TCRdb lists TRBD2, though no DNA is available to test this call. The CDR3 extends over 14 amino acids. Germline CDR1 is SGHKS and CDR2 is YYEKEE (reference sequence). The CDR3: CASRGLERTDTQYF.

CDR3 loop: CASSFTGQGSRPTDTQYF. The chain is built from TRBV5-1 and TRBJ2-3; TCRdb picks TRBD1, but there is no DNA to check that call. CDR1 and CDR2 (germline): SGHRS, YFSETQ. The CDR3 is made up of 18 amino acids.

The chain couples TRBV20-1 to TRBJ2-1; checking the TCRdb D call of TRBD2 is not possible without DNA. Germline values: CDR1 DFQATT, CDR2 SNEGSKA (reference sequence). The CDR3 contains 16 residues. The CDR3 protein is CSAPPSASPSYNEQFF.

This chain joins TRBV6-6 and TRBJ1-2; TCRdb selects TRBD1, and the lack of DNA leaves this call unchecked. Germline CDR1 is MNHNY and CDR2 is SVGAGI (reference sequence). CDR3 length: 13 amino acids. CDR3 in amino acids: CASRPQGTYGYTF.

J is TRBJ2-7 and V is TRBV6-1; the TCRdb call, TRBD2, lacks DNA for checking. Germline V gene lookup returns CDR1 MNHNS and CDR2 SASEGT. The CDR3 consists of 15 residues. CDR3 sequence: CASSPLGGGPGEQYF.

The rearrangement links TRBV20-1 to TRBJ2-1; TCRdb's assignment of TRBD2 cannot be checked, as there is no DNA. Germline CDR1 DFQATT, CDR2 SNEGSKA (reference sequence). The CDR3 loop spans 17 amino acids. CDR3 loop: CSARPSKLAGGRGEQFF.

The chain links TRBV7-9 to TRBJ1-5. Germline CDR1 reads SEHNR; CDR2 reads FQNEAQ (reference sequence). This CDR3 contains 16 residues. CDR3 protein: CASSKSGPSVSQPQHF. Full variable domain (outside the CDR3, taken from reference TRBV7-9 and TRBJ1-5): DTGVSQNPRHKITKRGQNVTFRCDPISEHNRLYWYRQTLGQGPEFLTYFQNEAQLEKSRLLSDRFSAERPKGSFSTLEIQRTEQGDSAMYLCASSKSGPSVSQPQHFGDGTRLSIL.

This sequence joins TRBV6-5 and TRBJ1-5. There are 17 residues in the CDR3. From germline, CDR1 is MNHEY and CDR2 SVGAGI. CDR3: CASSYSSPSNSNQPQHF.

V and J are TRBV20-1 and TRBJ2-2; lacking DNA, the TRBD1 call made by TCRdb goes unchecked. Germline V gene data show CDR1 as DFQATT and CDR2 as SNEGSKA (reference sequence). This CDR3 is built from 17 residues. This chain's CDR3 is CSASDALRDRNTGELFF.

The J gene is TRBJ2-2, the V gene TRBV6-2 or TRBV6-3; lacking DNA, the TRBD1 call made by TCRdb goes unchecked. In germline, CDR1 is MNHEY, CDR2 SVGEGT. This CDR3 spans 16 amino acids. CDR3 in amino acids: CASSRDREPGTGELFF.

The chain uses TRBV7-3 and TRBJ1-1; with no DNA, the TCRdb D assignment of TRBD1 cannot be verified. This CDR3 region has 13 residues. The germline V gene has CDR1 SGHTA and CDR2 FQGTGA. CDR3 residues: CASSVKGDTEAFF.

The chain combines TRBV4-1 with TRBJ1-4. Germline CDR1 reads MGHRA; CDR2 reads YSYEKL. The CDR3 contains 16 residues. CDR3 region: CASSQDNGATNEKLFF.